The 27 T cell receptor beta chains below were found in one sample sequenced in a study of T cell responses to AZD1222 COVID-19 vaccine (dated by TCRdb to 2020 to 2023). What the time point label conveys for this sample: baseline before first vaccination. The receptor library was made with the immunoSEQ multiplex PCR assay. TCRdb retrieved this table from immuneACCESS and kept in-frame rearrangements only. Not all clones are present; in checked studies, unresolved V genes account for under half, and no reason is known for the remainder. The sample table lists around 80,000 clones, 85% to 95% of them with a count of one. The ten largest clones take up about 5.2% of the sample. This sample comprised peripheral blood, obtained on day 0 of AZD1222 vaccination. These receptors all stem from an adult in good health.

The chain joins TRBV28 to TRBJ2-7, with D maybe TRBD2 (5 bases). Germline lookup yields CDR1 MDHEN and CDR2 SYDVKM. The CDR3 consists of 11 residues. Between the trimmed V and J ends, which lost 4 bases and 6 bases, there was a span of 7 bases. CDR3 residues: CASSSAGEQYF. DNA for the CDR3: TGTGCCAGCAGTTCGGCGGGCGAGCAGTACTTC.

The V and J genes are TRBV5-4 and TRBJ1-3, with 9 bases aligning to TRBD1. Germline loops: CDR1 SGHNT, CDR2 YYREEE (reference sequence). The length of the CDR3 is 18 residues. Trimming took 0 bases from V and 3 from J; bases not matched to a gene: 10. Here the CDR3 DNA reads TGTGCCAGCAGCTTGGAAGCACAGGGGGCAAAGGGTGGAAACACCATATATTTT. It yields the protein CASSLEAQGAKGGNTIYF. Complete variable domain (other parts from reference TRBV5-4 and TRBJ1-3): ETGVTQSPTHLIKTRGQQVTLRCSSQSGHNTVSWYQQALGQGPQFIFQYYREEENGRGNFPPRFSGLQFPNYSSELNVNALELDDSALYLCASSLEAQGAKGGNTIYFGEGSWLTVV.

The gene calls are TRBV7-2 and TRBJ1-5; D is unclear. V lost 4 bases and J lost 5, with 9 bases in between. The CDR3 contains 13 residues. Germline V gives CDR1 SGHTA, CDR2 FQGNSA. The CDR3 sequence is CASSWVWDQPQHF. CDR3 coding DNA: TGTGCCAGCAGCTGGGTTTGGGATCAGCCCCAGCATTTT.

CDR3 nucleotide sequence: TGCGCCAGCACGCATCCGGGCGAGGCATTTAATGGCAATCAGCCCCAGCATTTT. Amino acid sequence: CASTHPGEAFNGNQPQHF. The rearrangement joins TRBV23-1 to TRBJ1-5; unclear D gene. Being an ORF, TRBV23-1 has a function that is uncertain. Trimming removed 7 bases at V and 2 bases at J, with 24 bases between. This CDR3 spans 18 amino acids.

This clone was seen only a few times. The chain has TRBV27 and TRBJ2-7; D is unresolved. The CDR3 extends over 13 amino acids. V shed 2 bases and J shed 2 bases, with 7 bases lying between them. Germline-derived CDR1 and CDR2 are MNHEY and SMNVEV (reference sequence). The CDR3 here is CASSLQVTYEQYF. Written as DNA, the CDR3 is TGTGCCAGCAGTTTACAGGTTACCTACGAGCAGTACTTC.

The chain combines TRBV7-2 with TRBJ2-3, with 12 bases matching TRBD2. Unmatched junction bases numbered 5, after V lost 5 bases and J lost 2 bases. This CDR3 has 16 residues. The germline CDR1 and CDR2 sequences are SGHTA and FQGNSA. CDR3 nucleotide sequence: TGTGCCAGCAGCGTTCTAGCGGGGGGGACCACAGATACGCAGTATTTT. Translation: CASSVLAGGTTDTQYF.

V usage is TRBV5-6 and J usage is TRBJ2-5; unclear D gene. Germline V gives CDR1 SGHDT, CDR2 YYEEEE. The germline V and J ends were trimmed by 0 bases and 5 bases, with 11 bases remaining between them. The CDR3 sequence is 14 residues long. The chain's CDR3 is CASSLVLETETQYF. CDR3 DNA sequence: TGTGCCAGCAGCTTGGTTCTAGAAACTGAGACCCAGTACTTC.

The rearrangement uses TRBV5-1 and TRBJ1-1; D call uncertain. Germline V gene data show CDR1 as SGHRS and CDR2 as YFSETQ. Trimming took 0 bases from V and 5 from J, leaving 11 bases between them. This CDR3 comprises 14 residues. The chain's CDR3 is CASSLEAARTEAFF. In DNA, the CDR3 is TGCGCCAGCAGCTTGGAGGCCGCGAGGACTGAAGCTTTCTTT.

The genes are TRBV28 and TRBJ2-1; D may be TRBD1 or TRBD2 (6 bases each). The CDR3 runs 15 residues. In germline, CDR1 is MDHEN, CDR2 SYDVKM. V was trimmed by 3 bases and J by 1 base, leaving 10 bases between them. DNA for the CDR3: TGTGCCAGCAGTTTGGGGGGCCTTTCCTACAATGAGCAGTTCTTC. This gives the protein CASSLGGLSYNEQFF. Filled out from reference TRBV28 and TRBJ2-1, the complete variable domain reads DVKVTQSSRYLVKRTGEKVFLECVQDMDHENMFWYRQDPGLGLRLIYFSYDVKMKEKGDIPEGYSVSREKKERFSLILESASTNQTSMYLCASSLGGLSYNEQFFGPGTRLTVL.

J is TRBJ2-2 and V is TRBV6-5, with TRBD1 identical over 7 bases. This CDR3 is built from 15 residues. After removal of 6 bases from V and 4 bases from J, the junction contained 8 bases not matched to a gene. CDR1 MNHEY and CDR2 SVGAGI come from the germline V gene. The CDR3 nucleotides read TGTGCCAGCAGCAACAGGGGAGAGGCCACCGGGGAGCTGTTTTTT. Its translation is CASSNRGEATGELFF.

The V call is TRBV14, the J call TRBJ1-2; no clear D gene. The germline V gene encodes CDR1 SGHDN and CDR2 FVKESK. The CDR3 has 14 amino acids. V dropped 1 base and J dropped 0 bases, with 6 bases sitting between them. The CDR3 is CASSQAPANYGYTF. The CDR3 bases are TGTGCCAGCAGCCAAGCCCCAGCTAACTATGGCTACACCTTC.

J is TRBJ1-2 and V is TRBV24-1, with 7 bases aligning to TRBD1. This CDR3 is built from 15 residues. Trimming at V came to 2 bases and at J to 2 bases, leaving 4 bases not matched to a gene. Germline values: CDR1 KGHDR, CDR2 SFDVKD. DNA for the CDR3: TGTGCCACCAGTGATTCGACAGGGAAGAACTATGGCTACACCTTC. It codes for CATSDSTGKNYGYTF.

The rearrangement links TRBV28 to TRBJ1-5; 8 nucleotides agree with TRBD1. Losses at the gene ends were 5 bases for V and 1 base for J; bases not matched to a gene: 7. This CDR3 is 16 amino acids long. Per germline, CDR1 MDHEN and CDR2 SYDVKM. The CDR3 DNA sequence: TGTGCCAGCAGTCCGACAGGGGTCGGCAGCAATCAGCCCCAGCATTTT. Its protein product is CASSPTGVGSNQPQHF.

The rearrangement links TRBV28 to TRBJ1-5, with a tentative D call TRBD1 (5 bases). Germline V gene sequence: CDR1 MDHEN, CDR2 SYDVKM. This CDR3 contains 14 residues. Trimming left V 3 bases short and J 2 bases short, with 8 bases between. The CDR3 protein is CASSFGAGNQPQHF. Here the CDR3 DNA reads TGTGCCAGCAGTTTCGGGGCGGGCAATCAGCCCCAGCATTTT.

This chain connects TRBV6-5 to TRBJ1-4; D gene ambiguous. Trimming cost V 6 bases and J 4 bases, with 9 bases left between them. This CDR3 contains 13 residues. Germline V CDR1 and CDR2: MNHEY, SVGAGI. Here the CDR3 reads CASSSRFNEKLFF. As DNA, the CDR3 is TGTGCCAGCAGCTCCAGATTTAATGAAAAACTGTTTTTT.

This clone was observed once. J is TRBJ1-5 and V is TRBV19; possible D gene TRBD1, 5 bases. Germline CDR1 LNHDA, CDR2 SQIVND (reference sequence). The CDR3 extends over 13 amino acids. V was shortened by 3 bases and J by 8 bases, with 11 bases between the two germline ends. CDR3 sequence: CASSIARVEPQHF. CDR3 bases: TGTGCCAGTAGTATTGCCAGGGTTGAGCCCCAGCATTTT.

This chain links TRBV19 with TRBJ1-5; D possibly corresponds to TRBD1 (5 bases). The CDR3 totals 14 residues. Trimming shortened V by 7 bases and J by 0 bases, and 10 bases separated the two germline ends. CDR1 LNHDA and CDR2 SQIVND come from the germline V gene (reference sequence). CDR3 bases: TGTGCCAGTACGACAGAATATAGCAATCAGCCCCAGCATTTT. Its protein is CASTTEYSNQPQHF.

V is TRBV5-5 and J is TRBJ2-1; the D gene is possibly TRBD2 (5 bases). The CDR3 extends over 14 amino acids. Germline CDR1 and CDR2: SGHKS and YYEKEE (reference sequence). Between the trimmed V and J ends, which lost 4 bases and 7 bases, there was a span of 15 bases. CDR3 bases: TGTGCCAGCAGCCCAAGGGTGCGGGTAAATGAGCAGTTCTTC. Its protein product is CASSPRVRVNEQFF.

The chain uses TRBV28 and TRBJ2-7; D is undetermined. This CDR3 region has 13 residues. Germline V gene sequence: CDR1 MDHEN, CDR2 SYDVKM. Trimming removed 5 bases at V and 6 bases at J, with 14 bases between. In nucleotides, the CDR3 is TGTGCCAGCAGTGGCCTTAGGCTGGGCGAGCAGTACTTC. This codes for CASSGLRLGEQYF. The full variable domain, with the rest looked up from reference TRBV28 and TRBJ2-7, is DVKVTQSSRYLVKRTGEKVFLECVQDMDHENMFWYRQDPGLGLRLIYFSYDVKMKEKGDIPEGYSVSREKKERFSLILESASTNQTSMYLCASSGLRLGEQYFGPGTRLTVT.

J is TRBJ1-2 and V is TRBV28; weak D call: TRBD1 (6 bases). The CDR3 totals 13 residues. V lost 7 bases, J lost 2 bases, and 11 bases lay in between. The germline V gene has CDR1 MDHEN and CDR2 SYDVKM. The CDR3 protein is CASISDRNYGYTF. CDR3 DNA sequence: TGTGCCAGCATCTCTGACAGGAACTATGGCTACACCTTC.

V and J are TRBV5-8 and TRBJ1-3; 9 bases match TRBD1. The V segment lost 3 bases and the J segment 3 bases; nucleotides outside the gene matches: 1. CDR1 and CDR2 (germline): SGHTS, YDEGEE. This CDR3 comprises 14 residues. The CDR3 DNA is TGTGCCAGCAGCTGGGGACAGGGTGGAAACACCATATATTTT. This sequence encodes CASSWGQGGNTIYF.

J is TRBJ1-5 and V is TRBV5-1; TRBD1 matches 7 bases. This CDR3 is 14 amino acids long. Germline-derived CDR1 and CDR2 are SGHRS and YFSETQ. The V and J ends lost 1 base and 5 bases, in that order; junction bases with no gene match: 3. CDR3 residues: CASSLIGQDQPQHF. The CDR3 region has the DNA TGCGCCAGCAGCTTGATAGGACAGGATCAGCCCCAGCATTTT.

V usage is TRBV27 and J usage is TRBJ1-3; 9 nucleotides agree with TRBD1. The CDR3 sequence is 16 residues long. The V gene end was trimmed by 8 bases and the J gene end by 1 base; junction bases not matched to a gene: 9. Germline loops: CDR1 MNHEY, CDR2 SMNVEV (reference sequence). DNA for the CDR3: TGTGCCAGCCGGGGACTGGGGACAGGGTCTGGAAACACCATATATTTT. This codes for CASRGLGTGSGNTIYF.

The genes are TRBV7-2 and TRBJ1-4, with D maybe TRBD1 (6 bases). CDR1 and CDR2 (germline): SGHTA, FQGNSA. This CDR3 spans 15 amino acids. Trimming took off 0 bases at V and 5 bases at J, with 10 bases between the two ends. The CDR3 protein is CASSLALQGNEKLFF. The CDR3 DNA reads as TGTGCCAGCAGCTTAGCGTTACAGGGCAATGAAAAACTGTTTTTT.

This chain uses TRBV7-2 with TRBJ2-1; 14 nucleotides align to TRBD2. CDR1 is SGHTA and CDR2 is FQGNSA in the germline V gene. The CDR3 covers 17 residues. The V and J ends lost 3 bases and 9 bases, in that order; junction bases with no gene match: 10. The CDR3 DNA is TGTGCCAGCAGCTTGTTGGTGGGACTAGCGGGGGCCCTTGAGCAGTTCTTC. This gives the protein CASSLLVGLAGALEQFF.

V gene TRBV7-2 combines with J gene TRBJ2-5; the match to TRBD2 covers 7 bases. The CDR3 extends over 15 amino acids. The germline CDR1 and CDR2 sequences are SGHTA and FQGNSA. After removal of 3 bases from V and 7 bases from J, the junction contained 11 bases not matched to a gene. The DNA for the CDR3 is TGTGCCAGCAGCTTCGGTCGAGAGCGGGGAGGGACCCAGTACTTC. Translating it yields CASSFGRERGGTQYF. The variable domain in full, with the rest retrieved from reference TRBV7-2 and TRBJ2-5, is GAGVSQSPSNKVTEKGKDVELRCDPISGHTALYWYRQSLGQGLEFLIYFQGNSAPDKSGLPSDRFSAERTGGSVSTLTIQRTQQEDSAVYLCASSFGRERGGTQYFGPGTRLLVL.

The chain is built from TRBV5-1 and TRBJ2-2; a possible D gene is TRBD1 (6 bases). This CDR3 region has 13 residues. The V end lost 4 bases, the J end lost 5 bases, and 9 bases lay between the germline ends. CDR1 and CDR2 (germline): SGHRS, YFSETQ. The CDR3 protein is CASSPQGTGELFF. The CDR3, as DNA: TGCGCCAGCAGCCCCCAGGGGACCGGGGAGCTGTTTTTT.